Following are 6 T cell receptor beta chains from one sample sequenced in a study of blood T cell repertoires in COVID-19. TCRdb's table, derived via immunoSEQ multiplex PCR, lists solely in-frame clones and lacks some. The table has about 210,000 clones, roughly 81% seen once; the top ten hold roughly 8%. Sequenced sample: peripheral blood. The source of these receptors is a woman in her 50s with active or convalescent COVID-19.

J is TRBJ1-6 and V is TRBV6-5; D ambiguous. The V and J ends lost 2 bases and 0 bases respectively, with 5 bases between them. Germline lookup yields CDR1 MNHEY and CDR2 SVGAGI. CDR3 length equals 15 residues. The CDR3, as DNA: TGTGCCAGCAGTTACGAGAGCTCCTATAATTCACCCCTCCACTTT. It specifies CASSYESSYNSPLHF.

This chain links TRBV12-5 with TRBJ1-6; 7 bases fit TRBD1. Germline CDR1 is LGHNT and CDR2 is FRNRAP. The CDR3 extends over 16 amino acids. V was clipped by 5 bases and J by 2 bases; unmatched bases: 6. CDR3 bases: TGTGCTAGTGGTCAAACAGGGGCCCCCTATAATTCACCCCTCCACTTT. Protein sequence: CASGQTGAPYNSPLHF.

This chain connects TRBV11-2 to TRBJ2-3, with TRBD2 identical over 9 bases. V was pared by 4 bases and J by 3 bases, with 8 bases of the junction left unmatched. The CDR3 has 16 amino acids. Germline-derived CDR1 and CDR2 are SGHAT and FQNNGV. DNA for the CDR3: TGTGCCAGCAGCTCGGGGCGGGGGGGCCGTACAGATACGCAGTATTTT. Its translation: CASSSGRGGRTDTQYF.

This clone has just one count. The chain links TRBV3-1 (or the pseudogene TRBV3-2) to TRBJ1-1; D remains ambiguous. Trimming removed 6 bases at V and 8 bases at J, with 10 bases between. The CDR3 sequence is 11 residues long. CDR1 and CDR2 (germline): LGHDT, YNNKEL (reference sequence). CDR3 nucleotide sequence: TGTGCCAGCAGTCCAGGAGGGGAAGCTTTCTTT. Translated, it gives CASSPGGEAFF.

The chain uses TRBV5-4 and TRBJ2-2; D is uncertain. The germline V gene encodes CDR1 SGHNT and CDR2 YYREEE (reference sequence). The CDR3 consists of 16 residues. Trimming pared 1 base from V and 4 bases from J, leaving 14 bases between. CDR3 protein: CASSLLGPSVTGELFF. The CDR3 DNA follows: TGTGCCAGCAGCTTGCTTGGTCCGTCGGTCACCGGGGAGCTGTTTTTT.

This clone is a singleton in its sample. This chain uses TRBV9 with TRBJ2-1, with D tentatively TRBD2 (6 bases). This CDR3 comprises 15 residues. V was pared by 1 base and J by 3 bases, with 11 bases between. The germline CDR1 and CDR2 sequences are SGDLS and YYNGEE. CDR3 sequence (DNA): TGTGCCAGCAGCGTAAGTAGCGGAGGCTACAATGAGCAGTTCTTC. This encodes CASSVSSGGYNEQFF.